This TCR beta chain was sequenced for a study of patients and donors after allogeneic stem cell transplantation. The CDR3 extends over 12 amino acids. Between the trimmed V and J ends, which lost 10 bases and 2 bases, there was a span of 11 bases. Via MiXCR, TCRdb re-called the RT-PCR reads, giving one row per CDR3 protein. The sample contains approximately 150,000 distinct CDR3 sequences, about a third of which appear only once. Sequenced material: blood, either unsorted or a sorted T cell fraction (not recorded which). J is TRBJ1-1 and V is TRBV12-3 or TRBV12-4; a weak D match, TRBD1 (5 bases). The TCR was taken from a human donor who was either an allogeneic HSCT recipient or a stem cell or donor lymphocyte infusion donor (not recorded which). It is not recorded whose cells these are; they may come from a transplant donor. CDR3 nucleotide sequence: TGTGCCACCCGGGGCGGTAACACTGAAGCTTTCTTT. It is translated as CATRGGNTEAFF.